This is a list of T cell receptor beta chains from one sample in a study of blood T cells in healthy people across ages. Each CDR3 protein is one row after TCRdb ran MiXCR on the 5' RACE reads. Among roughly 800,000 distinct CDR3 sequences, roughly 24% were seen once, and the ten largest hold 3%. The same data also went into a second study, on T cells of mothers and their children.

The specimen was blood. The receptor set was obtained from a boy younger than 18 in good health. CDR3s include the opening cysteine and the closing phenylalanine or tryptophan. D genes are given only for firm matches. Part of the rows lack a size; the others show once, few, many or a class for expanded clones.

v_gene: TRBV6-5; len: 17; abundance: -; j_gene: TRBJ1-2; d_gene: TRBD1; CDR3nt: TGTGCCAGCAGTTACGTTAACAGGGGGCGAGGAAACTATGGCTACACCTTC; CDR3aa: CASSYVNRGRGNYGYTF
v_gene: TRBV29-1; len: 11; abundance: -; j_gene: TRBJ1-1; d_gene: -; CDR3nt: TGCAGCGTACAGGGAGGTACTGAAGCTTTCTTT; CDR3aa: CSVQGGTEAFF
v_gene: TRBV20-1; len: 14; abundance: -; j_gene: TRBJ2-7; d_gene: TRBD1; CDR3nt: TGCAGTGCCCCTCCGGGACAGGGGTACTACAAGCAGTACTTC; CDR3aa: CSAPPGQGYYKQYF
v_gene: TRBV6-1; len: 16; abundance: -; j_gene: TRBJ2-1; d_gene: -; CDR3nt: TGTGCCAGCAGCCGACTATTTTCCGCCGGGCACAATGAGCAGTTCTTC; CDR3aa: CASSRLFSAGHNEQFF
v_gene: TRBV9; len: 13; abundance: -; j_gene: TRBJ2-1; d_gene: -; CDR3nt: TGTGCCAGCAGCGGCCCTAGCCTCCATGAGCAGTTCTTC; CDR3aa: CASSGPSLHEQFF
v_gene: TRBV30; len: 13; abundance: -; j_gene: TRBJ2-1; d_gene: -; CDR3nt: TGTGCCTGGAGTTCCTATACTATACATGAGCAGTTCTTC; CDR3aa: CAWSSYTIHEQFF
v_gene: TRBV28; len: 13; abundance: once; j_gene: TRBJ2-7; d_gene: -; CDR3nt: TGTGCCAGCAGTTTAGCTGGGATGGGCGAGCAGTACTTC; CDR3aa: CASSLAGMGEQYF
v_gene: TRBV20-1; len: 16; abundance: few; j_gene: TRBJ1-5; d_gene: -; CDR3nt: TGCAGTGCTAGCCCCTCGTTACTCTATAGCAATCAGCCCCAGCATTTT; CDR3aa: CSASPSLLYSNQPQHF
v_gene: TRBV10-3; len: 14; abundance: few; j_gene: TRBJ2-3; d_gene: TRBD1; CDR3nt: TGTGCCATCAGTCTCGGGACAGGGGCAGATACGCAGTATTTT; CDR3aa: CAISLGTGADTQYF
v_gene: TRBV20-1; len: 16; abundance: few; j_gene: TRBJ2-7; d_gene: -; CDR3nt: TGCAGTGCTAGAGATAGGATGGGACGTATCAACTACGAGCAGTACTTC; CDR3aa: CSARDRMGRINYEQYF
v_gene: TRBV6-1; len: 14; abundance: many; j_gene: TRBJ2-5; d_gene: TRBD1; CDR3nt: TGTGCCAGCAGCCCCGGACAGGCCGCGGAGACCCAGTACTTC; CDR3aa: CASSPGQAAETQYF
v_gene: TRBV4-2; len: 15; abundance: many; j_gene: TRBJ2-2; d_gene: TRBD2; CDR3nt: TGTGCCAGCAGCCCATCGGGGGGTCGGACCGGGGAGCTGTTTTTT; CDR3aa: CASSPSGGRTGELFF
v_gene: TRBV11-2; len: 18; abundance: few; j_gene: TRBJ2-3; d_gene: TRBD2; CDR3nt: TGTGCCAGCAGCTTAGGGCTAGCGGGGGGGATCATCACAGATACGCAGTATTTT; CDR3aa: CASSLGLAGGIITDTQYF
v_gene: TRBV5-6; len: 15; abundance: -; j_gene: TRBJ2-3; d_gene: -; CDR3nt: TGTGCCAGCAGCTTGAAGGTTTCCCGCACAGATACGCAGTATTTT; CDR3aa: CASSLKVSRTDTQYF